These T cell receptor beta chains were read from a single sample in a study of vaccination effects on CD4 cells after COVID-19. The table came from immunoSEQ multiplex PCR; TCRdb's copy has only in-frame clones and leaves some out. The repertoire holds around 23,000 clones, with around 72% as singletons. Their recognized antigens are unknown. The sequenced sample was CD4+ T cells from PBMCs cultured with a peptide pool, obtained before COVID-19 vaccination. These receptors all stem from a human donor who had a prior SARS-CoV-2 infection. The CDR3 runs from the conserved cysteine through the conserved F or W. A D gene is named only where the DNA matches it firmly. Clone size is given for some rows only: seen once, a few or many times, or a class if the clone is expanded.

>TRBJ1-2|TRBV11-2|-|14|-
TGTGCCAGCAGCTTATCTTCGGGAAACTATGGCTACACCTTC
CASSLSSGNYGYTF
>TRBJ2-1|TRBV19|-|15|-
TGTGCCAGTAGCACATGGGGGAGATCCTACAATGAGCAGTTCTTC
CASSTWGRSYNEQFF
>TRBJ1-2|TRBV7-2|-|14|-
TGTGCCAGCAGCGTAGGCCAGGGCTCCTATGGCTACACCTTC
CASSVGQGSYGYTF
>TRBJ2-7|TRBV5-1|-|14|-
TGCGCCAGCAGCATAGTGTGGGGCTCCTACGAGCAGTACTTC
CASSIVWGSYEQYF
>TRBJ2-6|TRBV12-5|TRBD2|18|-
TGTGCTAGTGGTGCGGGGACTAGCGGAAACTCTGGGGCCAACGTCCTGACTTTC
CASGAGTSGNSGANVLTF
>TRBJ2-5|TRBV6-5|-|14|-
TGTGCCAGCAAGCGCGGAGGGGCTGGGGAGACCCAGTACTTC
CASKRGGAGETQYF
>TRBJ2-7|TRBV5-4|TRBD2|16|-
TGTGCCAGCAGCCAGGGACTAGCGGGAGTCTCCTACGAGCAGTACTTC
CASSQGLAGVSYEQYF
>TRBJ1-3|TRBV9|TRBD1|16|few
TGTGCCAGCAGCCCTTACAGGGGCCATACTGGAAACACCATATATTTT
CASSPYRGHTGNTIYF
>TRBJ2-3|TRBV9|-|16|-
TGTGCCAGCAGCGTAGAGGGACACTCTAGCACAGATACGCAGTATTTT
CASSVEGHSSTDTQYF
>TRBJ1-5|TRBV18|-|16|-
TGTGCCAGCTCACCGAGGGGAGGGACTCTCAATCAGCCCCAGCATTTT
CASSPRGGTLNQPQHF
>TRBJ2-7|TRBV27|-|14|-
TGTGCCAGCAGCCAAGCGCCTGAGAGGGCTGAACAGTACTTC
CASSQAPERAEQYF
>TRBJ2-5|TRBV12-5|TRBD2|18|-
TGTGCTAGTGCCCTACTCAGACTAGCGGAGGAGGGGAGGGAGACCCAGTACTTC
CASALLRLAEEGRETQYF
>TRBJ2-7|TRBV4-2|TRBD2|17|-
TGTGCCAGCAGCCAAGATTCGAGCGGGAGCCCCGCCTACGAGCAGTACTTC
CASSQDSSGSPAYEQYF
>TRBJ2-7|TRBV4-1|-|13|-
TGCGCCAGCAGCCGGACGCACACCTACGAGCAGTACTTC
CASSRTHTYEQYF
>TRBJ2-1|TRBV21-1|-|19|-
TGTGCCAGCAGCAAGCATACTAGCGGGGTGTGGAGCTCCTACAATGAGCAGTTCTTC
CASSKHTSGVWSSYNEQFF
>TRBJ2-5|TRBV5-4|-|13|-
TGTGCCAGCAGCTTTCGAGGGGGAGAGACCCAGTACTTC
CASSFRGGETQYF
>TRBJ1-2|TRBV21-1|-|16|-
TGTGCCAGCAGCAAAGGGTGTTGCCCCGCTAACTATGGCTACACCTTC
CASSKGCCPANYGYTF
>TRBJ2-2|TRBV7-8|TRBD1|15|-
TGTGCCAGCAGCTTGCCGGGACAGGGAATCGGGGAGCTGTTTTTT
CASSLPGQGIGELFF
>TRBJ2-7|TRBV6-1|TRBD1|14|few
TGTGCCAGCAGTGAATGGGACAGATCCTACGAGCAGTACTTC
CASSEWDRSYEQYF
>TRBJ2-3|TRBV2|-|13|-
TGTGCCAGCAGTCCTACACAAGCGGGTACGCAGTATTTT
CASSPTQAGTQYF
>TRBJ1-6|TRBV5-4|TRBD1|15|-
TGTGCCAGCAGTCGGAGGACAGGGGGCGATTCACCCCTCCACTTT
CASSRRTGGDSPLHF
>TRBJ2-7|TRBV5-5|-|12|-
TGTGCCAGCAGGCTACAGGGCGGAGAGCAGTACTTC
CASRLQGGEQYF
>TRBJ2-3|TRBV25-1|TRBD1|17|-
TGTGCCAGCGCAGACCCGAGATGGGACAGGGGAAGAGATACGCAGTATTTT
CASADPRWDRGRDTQYF
>TRBJ2-7|TRBV15|-|15|-
TGTGCCACCAGCAGGGAGGGCGCCCGGTCGTACGAGCAGTACTTC
CATSREGARSYEQYF
>TRBJ2-7|TRBV9|TRBD2|17|few
TGTGCCAGCAGCGTAGGGCCTAGCGGAGGAGGACTCTACGAGCAGTACTTC
CASSVGPSGGGLYEQYF
>TRBJ2-7|TRBV13|-|14|-
TGTGCCAGCAGCTCCCGCACATCGTCCCACGAGCAGTACTTC
CASSSRTSSHEQYF
>TRBJ2-7|TRBV2|TRBD2|14|-
TGTGCCAGCAGAGTACTAGCGGGACTCTCCCAGCAGTACTTC
CASRVLAGLSQQYF
>TRBJ2-3|TRBV18|TRBD2|17|-
TGTGCCAGCTCATCCATTTTGGGGCGGGGGGCCCCAGATACGCAGTATTTT
CASSSILGRGAPDTQYF
>TRBJ2-3|TRBV6-5|TRBD2|15|-
TGTGCCAGCAGTTACTCGACCAGCGGGGGGGATACGCAGTATTTT
CASSYSTSGGDTQYF
>TRBJ2-7|TRBV5-6|-|11|-
TGTGCCAGCAGCCGGGACGTCGAGCAGTACTTC
CASSRDVEQYF
>TRBJ2-5|TRBV29-1|TRBD2|12|-
TGCAGCGTGGTTGGACTAGCGGAGACCCAGTACTTC
CSVVGLAETQYF
>TRBJ1-2|TRBV6-6|-|12|-
TGTGCCAGCAGTTACTCAGAGTCCGGCTACACCTTC
CASSYSESGYTF
>TRBJ2-1|TRBV2|TRBD2|13|-
TGTGCCAGCAGTGTGACTAGCGGTCATGAGCAGTTCTTC
CASSVTSGHEQFF
>TRBJ1-5|TRBV6-5|-|16|-
TGTGCCAGCAGTTACTCGGGAGGGGCGGGCAATCAGCCCCAGCATTTT
CASSYSGGAGNQPQHF
>TRBJ2-3|TRBV5-6|-|15|-
TGTGCCAGCAGCGCGGACGGAGGCATGGGAGATACGCAGTATTTT
CASSADGGMGDTQYF
>TRBJ1-5|TRBV30|-|13|-
TGTGCCTGGAACTCCGGGGGGGGACAGCCCCAGCATTTT
CAWNSGGGQPQHF
>TRBJ1-2|TRBV5-4|TRBD1|15|once
TGTGCCAGCAGCAAACCGGGACAGGGAATGCATGGCTACACCTTC
CASSKPGQGMHGYTF
>TRBJ2-5|TRBV9|TRBD1|16|once
TGTGCCAGCAGCGGGGGGACAGGGGGCTTCGGAGAGACCCAGTACTTC
CASSGGTGGFGETQYF
>TRBJ1-5|TRBV6-5|-|14|-
TGTGCCAGCGCTTTTTTGGGGCAAGGTCAGCCCCAGCATTTT
CASAFLGQGQPQHF
>TRBJ2-1|TRBV12-1|-|16|-
TGTGCCAGCAGCCTACCGGGGGGGAACTCCTACAATGAGCAGTTCTTC
CASSLPGGNSYNEQFF